This TCR beta chain was documented in a study of blood T cell repertoires in COVID-19. Per the study methods: Estimated nucleated cell counts came from reference gene primer amplification. Clones were sequenced by immunoSEQ multiplex PCR, and TCRdb holds only the in-frame ones, with some missing. From that table come the V and J calls and clone size; the DNA was used to work out D and trimming. In the table there are some 41,000 clones, 65% to 85% of which are singletons. Sequencing input: peripheral blood. This receptor was obtained from a woman aged 80 or over with active or convalescent COVID-19.

As DNA, the CDR3 is TGTGCCAGTAGTTCCGGGGGGGGATCTGATAACATTCAGTACTTC. Protein sequence: CASSSGGGSDNIQYF. The chain combines TRBV19 with TRBJ2-4; 8 positions agree with TRBD2. Germline V CDR1 and CDR2: LNHDA, SQIVND (reference sequence). The V segment lost 5 bases and the J segment 7 bases; nucleotides outside the gene matches: 10. CDR3 length equals 15 residues.